Sequencing of this T cell receptor (beta chain) was carried out in a study of OX40 agonist ivuxolimab in advanced cancers. Background on the study: Ivuxolimab was administered intravenously to patients at 0.01 to 10 mg/kg every 2 weeks.

From germline, CDR1 is SGHRS and CDR2 YFSETQ. CDR3 length equals 14 residues. V trimming: 6 bases; J trimming: 2 bases; junction bases outside the gene matches: 3. A remark on this clone: The same CDR3 is also encoded by other DNA sequences in this sample.

Sequencing was performed with immunoSEQ multiplex PCR; in TCRdb, only in-frame clones are kept and a portion is missing. The table records about 83,000 clones, 85% of them present only once. This chain connects TRBV5-1 to TRBJ2-3; 10 bases align to TRBD2. The material was CD4+ or CD8+ T cells sorted from blood, obtained in a trial of the OX40 agonist ivuxolimab. The TCR was taken from an adult with an advanced solid tumor such as melanoma, head and neck, liver or kidney cancer. The CDR3 region has the DNA TGCGCCAGCACTAGCGGGGGCCACACAGATACGCAGTATTTT. As protein: CASTSGGHTDTQYF.